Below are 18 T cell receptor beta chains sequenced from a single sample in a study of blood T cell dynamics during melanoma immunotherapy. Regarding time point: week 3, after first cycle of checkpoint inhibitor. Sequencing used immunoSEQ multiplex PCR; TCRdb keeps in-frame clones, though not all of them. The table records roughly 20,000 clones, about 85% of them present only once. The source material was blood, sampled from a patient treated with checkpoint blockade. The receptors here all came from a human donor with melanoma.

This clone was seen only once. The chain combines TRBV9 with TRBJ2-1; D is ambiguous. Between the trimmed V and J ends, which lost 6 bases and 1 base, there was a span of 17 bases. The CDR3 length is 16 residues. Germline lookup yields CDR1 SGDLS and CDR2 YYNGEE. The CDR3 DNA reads TGTGCCAGCAATAAAGAGCCCGCCCAATCCTACAATGAGCAGTTCTTC. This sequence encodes CASNKEPAQSYNEQFF.

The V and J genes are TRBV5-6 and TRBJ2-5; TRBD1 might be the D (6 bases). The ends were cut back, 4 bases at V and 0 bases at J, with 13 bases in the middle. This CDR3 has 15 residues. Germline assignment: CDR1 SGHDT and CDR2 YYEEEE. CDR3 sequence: CASSTRQDYQETQYF. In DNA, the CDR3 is TGTGCCAGCAGCACTAGACAGGATTACCAAGAGACCCAGTACTTC. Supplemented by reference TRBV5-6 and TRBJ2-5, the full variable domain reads DAGVTQSPTHLIKTRGQQVTLRCSPKSGHDTVSWYQQALGQGPQFIFQYYEEEERQRGNFPDRFSGHQFPNYSSELNVNALLLGDSALYLCASSTRQDYQETQYFGPGTRLLVL.

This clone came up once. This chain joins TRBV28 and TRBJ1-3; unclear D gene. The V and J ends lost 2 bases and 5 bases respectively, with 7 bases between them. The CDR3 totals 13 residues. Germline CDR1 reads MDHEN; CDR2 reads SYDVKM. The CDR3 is CASSLPDRNTIYF. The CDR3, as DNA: TGTGCCAGCAGTTTACCGGACCGAAACACCATATATTTT.

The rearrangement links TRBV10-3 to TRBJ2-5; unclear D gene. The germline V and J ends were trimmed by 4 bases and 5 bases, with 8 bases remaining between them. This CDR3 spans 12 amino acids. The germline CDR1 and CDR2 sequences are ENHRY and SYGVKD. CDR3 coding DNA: TGTGCCATCAGTGGCGTGACCGAGACCCAGTACTTC. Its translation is CAISGVTETQYF.

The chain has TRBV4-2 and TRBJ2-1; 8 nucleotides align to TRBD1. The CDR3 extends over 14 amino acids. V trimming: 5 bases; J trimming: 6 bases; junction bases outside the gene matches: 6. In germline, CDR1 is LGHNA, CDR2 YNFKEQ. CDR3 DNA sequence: TGTGCCAGCAGCGAAGGACAGGGTGGCAATGAGCAGTTCTTC. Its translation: CASSEGQGGNEQFF.

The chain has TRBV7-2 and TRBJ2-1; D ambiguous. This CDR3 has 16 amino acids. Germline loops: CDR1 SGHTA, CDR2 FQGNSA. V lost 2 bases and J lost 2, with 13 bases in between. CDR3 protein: CASSLSFRVAYNEQFF. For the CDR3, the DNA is TGTGCCAGCAGCTTAAGTTTCCGGGTTGCCTACAATGAGCAGTTCTTC.

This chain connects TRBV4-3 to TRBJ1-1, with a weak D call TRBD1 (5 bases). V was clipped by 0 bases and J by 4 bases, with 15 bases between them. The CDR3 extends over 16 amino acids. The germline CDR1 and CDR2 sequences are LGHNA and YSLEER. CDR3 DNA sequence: TGCGCCAGCAGCCAAGACGGAGGGGAAGGATCCACTGAAGCTTTCTTT. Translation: CASSQDGGEGSTEAFF.

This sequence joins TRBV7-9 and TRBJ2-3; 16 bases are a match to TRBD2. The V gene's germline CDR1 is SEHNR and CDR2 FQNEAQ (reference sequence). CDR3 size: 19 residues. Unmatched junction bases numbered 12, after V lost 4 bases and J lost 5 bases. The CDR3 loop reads CASSSPPGLAGGPRDTQYF. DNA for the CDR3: TGTGCCAGCAGCTCACCTCCGGGACTAGCGGGAGGGCCGAGAGATACGCAGTATTTT.

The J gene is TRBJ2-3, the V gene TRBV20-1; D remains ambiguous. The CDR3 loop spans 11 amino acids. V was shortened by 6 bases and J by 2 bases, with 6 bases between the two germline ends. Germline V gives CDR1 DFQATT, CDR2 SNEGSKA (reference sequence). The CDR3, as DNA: TGCAGTGCGGACCACACAGATACGCAGTATTTT. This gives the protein CSADHTDTQYF.

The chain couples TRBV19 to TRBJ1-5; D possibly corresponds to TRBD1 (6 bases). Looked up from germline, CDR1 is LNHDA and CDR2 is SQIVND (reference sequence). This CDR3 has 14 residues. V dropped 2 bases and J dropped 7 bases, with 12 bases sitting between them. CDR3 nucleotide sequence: TGTGCCAGTAGTATAACAGGGAGTGGGCAGCCCCAGCATTTT. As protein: CASSITGSGQPQHF.

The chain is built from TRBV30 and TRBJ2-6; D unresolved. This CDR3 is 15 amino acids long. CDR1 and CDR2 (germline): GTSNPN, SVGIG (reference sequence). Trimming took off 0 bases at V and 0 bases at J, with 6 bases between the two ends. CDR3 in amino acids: CAWSVGDSGANVLTF. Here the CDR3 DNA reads TGTGCCTGGAGTGTCGGAGACTCTGGGGCCAACGTCCTGACTTTC.

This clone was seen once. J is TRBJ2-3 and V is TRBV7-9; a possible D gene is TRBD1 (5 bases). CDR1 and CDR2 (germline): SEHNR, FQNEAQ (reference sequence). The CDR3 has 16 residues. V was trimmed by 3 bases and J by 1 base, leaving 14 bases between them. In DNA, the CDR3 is TGTGCCAGCAGCTTTGGGGCGGAACTTCGCACAGATACGCAGTATTTT. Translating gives CASSFGAELRTDTQYF.

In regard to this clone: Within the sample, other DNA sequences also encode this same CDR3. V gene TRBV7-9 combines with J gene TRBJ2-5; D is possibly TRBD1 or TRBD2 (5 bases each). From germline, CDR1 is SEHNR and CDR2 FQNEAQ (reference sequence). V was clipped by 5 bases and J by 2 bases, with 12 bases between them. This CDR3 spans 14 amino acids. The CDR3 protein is CASSPGTAQETQYF. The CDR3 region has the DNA TGTGCCAGCAGCCCGGGGACGGCTCAAGAGACCCAGTACTTC.

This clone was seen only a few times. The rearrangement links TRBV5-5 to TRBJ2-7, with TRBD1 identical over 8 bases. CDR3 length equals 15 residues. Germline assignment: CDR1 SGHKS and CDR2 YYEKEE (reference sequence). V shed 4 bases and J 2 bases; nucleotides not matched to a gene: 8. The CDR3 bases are TGTGCCAGCAGCCCACAGACAGGGGCCGCCTACGAGCAGTACTTC. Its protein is CASSPQTGAAYEQYF.

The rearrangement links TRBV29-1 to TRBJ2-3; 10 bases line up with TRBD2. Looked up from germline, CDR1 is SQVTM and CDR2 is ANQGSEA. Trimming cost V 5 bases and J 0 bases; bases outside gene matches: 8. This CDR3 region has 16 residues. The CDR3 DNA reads TGCAGCGTTCAGGGGACTAGCGCAGATAGCACAGATACGCAGTATTTT. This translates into CSVQGTSADSTDTQYF.

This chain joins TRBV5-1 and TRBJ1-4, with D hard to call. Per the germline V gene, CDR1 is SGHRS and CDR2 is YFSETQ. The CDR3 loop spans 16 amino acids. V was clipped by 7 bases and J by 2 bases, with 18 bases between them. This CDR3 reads CASRKGGGSTNEKLFF. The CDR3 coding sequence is TGCGCCAGCCGTAAGGGAGGAGGCAGCACTAATGAAAAACTGTTTTTT.

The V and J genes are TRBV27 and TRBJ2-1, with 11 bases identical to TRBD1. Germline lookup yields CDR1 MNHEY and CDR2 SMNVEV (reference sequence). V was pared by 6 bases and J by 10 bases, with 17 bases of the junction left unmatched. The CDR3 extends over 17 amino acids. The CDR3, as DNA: TGTGCCAGCAGCCTACGGGGTACAGGACAGGGGGCTGGAGAGCAGTTCTTC. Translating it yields CASSLRGTGQGAGEQFF.

In DNA form, the CDR3 reads TGTGCCAGTGGTCGGCGGGGGGGGGATAGGCCTGAAGCTTTCTTT. Residues: CASGRRGGDRPEAFF. V is TRBV19 and J is TRBJ1-1, with a tentative D call TRBD1 (5 bases). The germline V and J ends were trimmed by 8 bases and 6 bases, with 22 bases remaining between them. Germline CDR1 and CDR2: LNHDA and SQIVND (reference sequence). This CDR3 has 15 amino acids.